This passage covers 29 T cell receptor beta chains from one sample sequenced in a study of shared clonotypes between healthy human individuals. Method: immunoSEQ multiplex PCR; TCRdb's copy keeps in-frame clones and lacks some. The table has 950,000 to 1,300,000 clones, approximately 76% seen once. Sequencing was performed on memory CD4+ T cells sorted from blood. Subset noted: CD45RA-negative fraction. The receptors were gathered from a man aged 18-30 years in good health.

CDR3 nucleotides: TGTGCCAGCAGTCGTACCACAGATGAAGCTTTCTTT. This sequence encodes CASSRTTDEAFF. The V gene is TRBV6-6, the J gene TRBJ1-1; no firm D call. This CDR3 contains 12 residues. Germline assignment: CDR1 MNHNY and CDR2 SVGAGI (reference sequence). Trimming pared 5 bases from V and 7 bases from J, leaving 11 bases between.

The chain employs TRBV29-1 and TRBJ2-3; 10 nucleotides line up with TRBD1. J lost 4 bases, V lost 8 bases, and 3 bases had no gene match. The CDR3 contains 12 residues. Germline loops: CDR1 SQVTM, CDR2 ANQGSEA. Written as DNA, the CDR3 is TGCAGCTTAGGACAGGGGGCAGATACGCAGTATTTT. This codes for CSLGQGADTQYF.

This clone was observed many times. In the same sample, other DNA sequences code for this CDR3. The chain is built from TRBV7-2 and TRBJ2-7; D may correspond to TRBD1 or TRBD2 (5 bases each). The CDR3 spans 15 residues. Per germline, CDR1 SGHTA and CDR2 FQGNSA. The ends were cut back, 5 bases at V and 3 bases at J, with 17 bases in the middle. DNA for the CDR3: TGTGCCAGCAGCGAGGCCGGGACCGCTAGCTACGAGCAGTACTTC. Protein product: CASSEAGTASYEQYF.

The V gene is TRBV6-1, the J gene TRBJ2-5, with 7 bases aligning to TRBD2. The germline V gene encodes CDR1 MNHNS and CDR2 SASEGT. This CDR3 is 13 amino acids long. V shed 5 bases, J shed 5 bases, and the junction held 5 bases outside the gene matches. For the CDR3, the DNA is TGTGCCAGCAGTCGGGAGGCCCGGGAGACCCAGTACTTC. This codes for CASSREARETQYF.

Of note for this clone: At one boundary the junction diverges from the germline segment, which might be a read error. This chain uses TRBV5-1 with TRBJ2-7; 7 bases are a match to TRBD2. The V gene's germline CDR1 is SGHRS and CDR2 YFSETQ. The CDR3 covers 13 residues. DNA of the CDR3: TGCGCCAGCGGCTTGGGCGGGAGACTCGAGCAGTACTTC. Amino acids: CASGLGGRLEQYF. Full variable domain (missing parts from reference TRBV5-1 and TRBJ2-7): KAGVTQTPRYLIKTRGQQVTLSCSPISGHRSVSWYQQTPGQGLQFLFEYFSETQRNKGNFPGRFSGRQFSNSRSEMNVSTLELGDSALYLCASGLGGRLEQYFGPGTRLTVT.

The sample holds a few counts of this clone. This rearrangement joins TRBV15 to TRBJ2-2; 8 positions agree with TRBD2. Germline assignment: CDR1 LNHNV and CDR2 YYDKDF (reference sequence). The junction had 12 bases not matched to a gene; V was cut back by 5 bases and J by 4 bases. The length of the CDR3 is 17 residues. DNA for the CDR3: TGTGCCACCAGCCCGGCCCGGACTAGCCTGGCCACCGGGGAGCTGTTTTTT. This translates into CATSPARTSLATGELFF.

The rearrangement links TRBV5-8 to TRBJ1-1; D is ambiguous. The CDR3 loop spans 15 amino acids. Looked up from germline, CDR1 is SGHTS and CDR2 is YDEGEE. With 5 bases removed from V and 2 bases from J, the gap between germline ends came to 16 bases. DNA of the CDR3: TGTGCCAGCAGGGAACGGTTTTTTCCTAACACTGAAGCTTTCTTT. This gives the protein CASRERFFPNTEAFF.

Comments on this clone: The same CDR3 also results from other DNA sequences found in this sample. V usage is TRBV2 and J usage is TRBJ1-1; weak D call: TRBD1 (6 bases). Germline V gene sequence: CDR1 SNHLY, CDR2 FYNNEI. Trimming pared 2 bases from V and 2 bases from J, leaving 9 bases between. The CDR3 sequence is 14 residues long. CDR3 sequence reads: CASSERGRNTEAFF. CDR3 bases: TGTGCCAGCAGTGAAAGGGGGAGAAACACTGAAGCTTTCTTT.

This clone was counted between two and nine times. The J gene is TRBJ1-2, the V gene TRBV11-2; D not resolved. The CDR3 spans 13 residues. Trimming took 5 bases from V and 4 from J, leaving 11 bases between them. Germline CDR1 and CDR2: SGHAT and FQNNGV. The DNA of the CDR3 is TGTGCCAGCAGCCCAGAACAGAGCTATGGCTACACCTTC. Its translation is CASSPEQSYGYTF.

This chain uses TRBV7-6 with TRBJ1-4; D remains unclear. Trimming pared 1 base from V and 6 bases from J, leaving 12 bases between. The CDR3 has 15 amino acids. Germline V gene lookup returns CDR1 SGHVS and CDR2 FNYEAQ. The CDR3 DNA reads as TGTGCCAGCAGCTTAGGGTGGCAGCCACATGAAAAACTGTTTTTT. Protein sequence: CASSLGWQPHEKLFF.

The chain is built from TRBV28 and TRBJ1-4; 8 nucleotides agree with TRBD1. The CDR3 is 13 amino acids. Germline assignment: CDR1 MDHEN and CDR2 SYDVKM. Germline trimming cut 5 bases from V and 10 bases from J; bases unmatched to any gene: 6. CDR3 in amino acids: CASSGDRTGKLFF. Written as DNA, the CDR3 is TGTGCCAGCAGTGGGGACAGGACGGGAAAACTGTTTTTT.

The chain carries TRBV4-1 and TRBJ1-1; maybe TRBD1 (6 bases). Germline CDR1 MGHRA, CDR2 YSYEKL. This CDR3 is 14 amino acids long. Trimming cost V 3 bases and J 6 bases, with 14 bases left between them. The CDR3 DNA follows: TGCGCCAGCAGCCAGAGGGGGGTTAAAGCTGAAGCTTTCTTT. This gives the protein CASSQRGVKAEAFF.

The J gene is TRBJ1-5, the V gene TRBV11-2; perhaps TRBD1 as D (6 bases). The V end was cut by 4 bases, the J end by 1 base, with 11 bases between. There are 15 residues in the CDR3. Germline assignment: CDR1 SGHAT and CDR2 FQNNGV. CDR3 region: CASSSHTGSNQPQHF. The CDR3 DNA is TGTGCCAGCAGCTCCCACACAGGGAGCAATCAGCCCCAGCATTTT.

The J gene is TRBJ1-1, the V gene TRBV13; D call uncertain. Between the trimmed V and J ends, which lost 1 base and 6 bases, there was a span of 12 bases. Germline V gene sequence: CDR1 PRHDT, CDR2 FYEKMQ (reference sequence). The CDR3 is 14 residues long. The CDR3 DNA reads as TGTGCCAGCAGCTTAGAAGGATTGGGTTCTGAAGCTTTCTTT. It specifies CASSLEGLGSEAFF.

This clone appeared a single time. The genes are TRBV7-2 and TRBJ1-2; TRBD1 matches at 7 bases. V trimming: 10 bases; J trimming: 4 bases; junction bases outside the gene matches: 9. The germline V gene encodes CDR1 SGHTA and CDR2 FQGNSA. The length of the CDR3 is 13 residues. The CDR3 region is CATRDRQTYGYTF. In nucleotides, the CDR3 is TGTGCCACCCGGGACAGACAAACCTATGGCTACACCTTC. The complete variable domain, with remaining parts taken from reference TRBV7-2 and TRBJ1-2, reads GAGVSQSPSNKVTEKGKDVELRCDPISGHTALYWYRQSLGQGLEFLIYFQGNSAPDKSGLPSDRFSAERTGGSVSTLTIQRTQQEDSAVYLCATRDRQTYGYTFGSGTRLTVV.

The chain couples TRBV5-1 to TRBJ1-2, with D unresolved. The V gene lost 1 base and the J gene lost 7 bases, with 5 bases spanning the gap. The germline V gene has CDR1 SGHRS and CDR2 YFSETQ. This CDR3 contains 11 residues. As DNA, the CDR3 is TGCGCCAGCAGCTTGCCGAGTGGCTACACCTTC. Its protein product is CASSLPSGYTF.

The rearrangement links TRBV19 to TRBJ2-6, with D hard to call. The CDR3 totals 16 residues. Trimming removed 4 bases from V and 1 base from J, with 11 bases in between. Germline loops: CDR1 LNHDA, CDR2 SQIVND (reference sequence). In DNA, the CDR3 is TGTGCCAGTAGTACATCCAAGAAGTCTGGGGCCAACGTCCTGACTTTC. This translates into CASSTSKKSGANVLTF.

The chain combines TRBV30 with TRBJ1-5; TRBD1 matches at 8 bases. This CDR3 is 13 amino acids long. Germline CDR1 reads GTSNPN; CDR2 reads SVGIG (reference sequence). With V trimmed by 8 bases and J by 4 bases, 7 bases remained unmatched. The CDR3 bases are TGTGCCCACTCCGGGACAGGAAATCAGCCCCAGCATTTT. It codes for CAHSGTGNQPQHF.

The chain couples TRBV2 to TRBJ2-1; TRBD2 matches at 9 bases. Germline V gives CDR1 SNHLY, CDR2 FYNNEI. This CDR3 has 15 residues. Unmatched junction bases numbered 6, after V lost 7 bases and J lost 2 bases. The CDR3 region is CASTSGLATYNEQFF. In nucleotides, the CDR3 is TGTGCCAGCACCTCCGGACTAGCGACCTACAATGAGCAGTTCTTC.

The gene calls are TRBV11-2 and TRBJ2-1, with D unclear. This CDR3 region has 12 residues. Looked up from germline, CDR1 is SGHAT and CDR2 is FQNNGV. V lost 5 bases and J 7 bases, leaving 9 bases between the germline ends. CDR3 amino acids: CASSLQGNEQFF. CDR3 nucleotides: TGTGCCAGCAGCCTTCAAGGGAATGAGCAGTTCTTC.

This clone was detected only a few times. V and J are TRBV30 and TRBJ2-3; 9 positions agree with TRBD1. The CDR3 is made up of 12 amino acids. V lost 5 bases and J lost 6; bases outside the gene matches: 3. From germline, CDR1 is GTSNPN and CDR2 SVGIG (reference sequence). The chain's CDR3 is CAWGQGRDTQYF. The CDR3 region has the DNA TGTGCCTGGGGACAGGGGAGGGATACGCAGTATTTT.

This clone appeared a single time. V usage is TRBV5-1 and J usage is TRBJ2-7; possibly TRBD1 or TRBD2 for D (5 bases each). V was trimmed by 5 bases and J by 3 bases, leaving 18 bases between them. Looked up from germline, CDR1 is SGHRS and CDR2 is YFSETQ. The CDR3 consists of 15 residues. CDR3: CASRTGPDDLYEQYF. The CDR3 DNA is TGCGCCAGCAGAACGGGACCGGACGACCTCTACGAGCAGTACTTC. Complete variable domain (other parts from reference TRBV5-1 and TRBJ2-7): KAGVTQTPRYLIKTRGQQVTLSCSPISGHRSVSWYQQTPGQGLQFLFEYFSETQRNKGNFPGRFSGRQFSNSRSEMNVSTLELGDSALYLCASRTGPDDLYEQYFGPGTRLTVT.

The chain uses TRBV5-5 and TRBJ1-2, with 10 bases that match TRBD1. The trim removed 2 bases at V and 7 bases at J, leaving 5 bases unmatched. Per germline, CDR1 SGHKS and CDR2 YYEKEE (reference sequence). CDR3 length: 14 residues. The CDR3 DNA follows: TGTGCCAGCAGCTTTGACAGGGGGCTAGGTGGCTACACCTTC. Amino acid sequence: CASSFDRGLGGYTF. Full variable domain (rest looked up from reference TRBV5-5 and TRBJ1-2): DAGVTQSPTHLIKTRGQQVTLRCSPISGHKSVSWYQQVLGQGPQFIFQYYEKEERGRGNFPDRFSARQFPNYSSELNVNALLLGDSALYLCASSFDRGLGGYTFGSGTRLTVV.

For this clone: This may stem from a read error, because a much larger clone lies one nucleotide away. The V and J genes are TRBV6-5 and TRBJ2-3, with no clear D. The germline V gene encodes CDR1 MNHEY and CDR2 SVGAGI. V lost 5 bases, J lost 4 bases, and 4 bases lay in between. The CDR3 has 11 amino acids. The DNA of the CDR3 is TGTGCCAGCAGTGCAGCAGATACGCAGTATTTT. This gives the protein CASSAADTQYF.

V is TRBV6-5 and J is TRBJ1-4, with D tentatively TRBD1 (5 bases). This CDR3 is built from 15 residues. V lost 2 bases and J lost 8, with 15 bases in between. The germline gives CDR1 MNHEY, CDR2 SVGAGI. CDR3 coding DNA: TGTGCCAGCAGTTACGTCGGGGGGGAGCGGGAAAAACTGTTTTTT. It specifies CASSYVGGEREKLFF.

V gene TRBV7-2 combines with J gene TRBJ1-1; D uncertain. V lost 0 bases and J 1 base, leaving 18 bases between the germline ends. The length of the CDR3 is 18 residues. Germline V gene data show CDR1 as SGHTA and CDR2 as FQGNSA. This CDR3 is CASSLAPGRASKNTEAFF. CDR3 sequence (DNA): TGTGCCAGCAGCTTAGCGCCTGGACGGGCCTCTAAGAACACTGAAGCTTTCTTT.

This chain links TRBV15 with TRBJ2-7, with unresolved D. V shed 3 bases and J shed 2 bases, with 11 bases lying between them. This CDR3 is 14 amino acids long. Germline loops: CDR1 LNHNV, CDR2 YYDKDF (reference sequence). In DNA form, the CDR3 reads TGTGCCACCAGCAGGGATACGGTGCCCTACGAGCAGTACTTC. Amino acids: CATSRDTVPYEQYF.

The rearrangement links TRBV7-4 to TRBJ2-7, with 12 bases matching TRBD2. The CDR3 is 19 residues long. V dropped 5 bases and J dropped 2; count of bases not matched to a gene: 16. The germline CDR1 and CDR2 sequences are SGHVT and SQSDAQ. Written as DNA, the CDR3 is TGTGCCAGCAGCCAGGAGCTAGCGGGAGGGCCTTGGTCTACCTACGAGCAGTACTTC. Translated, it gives CASSQELAGGPWSTYEQYF.

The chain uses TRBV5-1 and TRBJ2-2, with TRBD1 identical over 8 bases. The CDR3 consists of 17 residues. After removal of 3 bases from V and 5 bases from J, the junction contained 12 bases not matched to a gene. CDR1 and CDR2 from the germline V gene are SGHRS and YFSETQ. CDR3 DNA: TGCGCCAGCAGCTCCATAGGTGGACAGGGTAGAACCGGGGAGCTGTTTTTT. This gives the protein CASSSIGGQGRTGELFF.